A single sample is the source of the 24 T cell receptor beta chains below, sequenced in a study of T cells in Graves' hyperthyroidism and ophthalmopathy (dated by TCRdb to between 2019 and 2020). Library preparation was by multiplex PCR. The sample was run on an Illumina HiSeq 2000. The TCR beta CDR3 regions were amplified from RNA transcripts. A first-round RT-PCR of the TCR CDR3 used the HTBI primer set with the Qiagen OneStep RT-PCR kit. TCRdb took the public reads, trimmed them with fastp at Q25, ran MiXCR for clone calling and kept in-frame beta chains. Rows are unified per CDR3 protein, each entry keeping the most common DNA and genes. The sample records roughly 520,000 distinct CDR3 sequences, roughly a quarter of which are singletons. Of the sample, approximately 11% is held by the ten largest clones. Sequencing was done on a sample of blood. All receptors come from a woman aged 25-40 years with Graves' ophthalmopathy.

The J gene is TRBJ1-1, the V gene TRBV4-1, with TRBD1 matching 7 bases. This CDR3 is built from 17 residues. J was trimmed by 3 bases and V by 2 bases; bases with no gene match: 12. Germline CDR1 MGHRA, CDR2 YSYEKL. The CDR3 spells CASSQSGLRQGDTEAFF. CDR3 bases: TGCGCCAGCAGCCAATCGGGCTTGCGACAGGGAGACACTGAAGCTTTCTTT.

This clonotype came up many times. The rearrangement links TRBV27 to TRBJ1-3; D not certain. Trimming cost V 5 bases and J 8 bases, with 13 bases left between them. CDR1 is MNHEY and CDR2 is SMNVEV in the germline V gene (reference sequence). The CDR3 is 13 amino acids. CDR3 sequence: CASSEHREYTIYF. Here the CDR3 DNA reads TGTGCCAGCAGTGAACACCGGGAATACACCATATATTTT.

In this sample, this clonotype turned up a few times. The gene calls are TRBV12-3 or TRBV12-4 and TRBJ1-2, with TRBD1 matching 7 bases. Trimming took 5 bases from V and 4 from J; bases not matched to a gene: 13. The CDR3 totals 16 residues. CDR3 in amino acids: CASSPTGVELLYGYTF. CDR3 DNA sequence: TGTGCCAGCAGTCCCACAGGGGTAGAGTTGCTCTATGGCTACACCTTC.

CDR3 sequence: CASHPHGRNTEAFF. The CDR3 coding sequence is TGTGCCAGCCACCCTCACGGCCGTAACACTGAAGCTTTCTTT. V usage is TRBV6-1 and J usage is TRBJ1-1; D is undetermined. The V gene lost 8 bases and the J gene lost 2 bases, with 15 bases spanning the gap. CDR3 length: 14 amino acids. Germline V CDR1 and CDR2: MNHNS, SASEGT.

As DNA, the CDR3 is TGTGCCAGTAGTCGGCAGGGGGAAGAGACCCAGTACTTC. This sequence encodes CASSRQGEETQYF. The chain links TRBV19 to TRBJ2-5; 7 nucleotides line up with TRBD1. Germline V gene sequence: CDR1 LNHDA, CDR2 SQIVND (reference sequence). CDR3 size: 13 residues. J gave up 3 bases and V 5 bases, and 3 bases lay outside the gene matches.

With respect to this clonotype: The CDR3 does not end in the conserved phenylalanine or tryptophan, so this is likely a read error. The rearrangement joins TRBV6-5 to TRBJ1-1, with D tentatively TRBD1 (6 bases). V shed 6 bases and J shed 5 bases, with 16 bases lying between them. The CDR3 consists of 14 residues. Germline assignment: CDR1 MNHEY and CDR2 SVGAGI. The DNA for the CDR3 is TGTGCCAGCAGCTTAACAGGGTCTTGGACTGAAGCTTTCTCT. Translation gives CASSLTGSWTEAFS.

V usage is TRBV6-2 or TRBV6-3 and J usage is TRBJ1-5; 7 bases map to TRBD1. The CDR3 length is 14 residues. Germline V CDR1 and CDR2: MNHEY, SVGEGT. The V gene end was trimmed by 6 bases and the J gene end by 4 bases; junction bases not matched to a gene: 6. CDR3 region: CASSRDRRNQPQHF. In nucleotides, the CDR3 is TGTGCCAGCAGCCGGGACAGAAGAAATCAGCCCCAGCATTTT.

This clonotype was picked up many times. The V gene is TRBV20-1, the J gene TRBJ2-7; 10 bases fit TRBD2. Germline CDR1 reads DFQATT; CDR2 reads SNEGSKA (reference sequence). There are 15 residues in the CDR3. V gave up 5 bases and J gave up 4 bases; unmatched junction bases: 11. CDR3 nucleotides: TGCAGTGCTCTCCGTAGCGGGGGGACTCTGTACGAGCAGTACTTC. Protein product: CSALRSGGTLYEQYF.

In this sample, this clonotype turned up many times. The CDR3 sequence: CASSLRITYGYTF. The CDR3 DNA reads TGTGCCAGCAGCTTACGGATTACCTATGGCTACACCTTC. J is TRBJ1-2 and V is TRBV7-2; D remains unclear. Trimming stripped 2 bases from V and 4 bases from J, with 8 bases between. The CDR3 loop spans 13 amino acids. In germline, CDR1 is SGHTA, CDR2 FQGNSA.

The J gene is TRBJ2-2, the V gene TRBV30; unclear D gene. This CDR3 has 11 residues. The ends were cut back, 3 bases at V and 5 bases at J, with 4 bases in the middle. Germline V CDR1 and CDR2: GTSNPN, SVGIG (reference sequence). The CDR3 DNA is TGTGCCTGGAGGAGGACCGGGGAGCTGTTTTTT. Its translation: CAWRRTGELFF.

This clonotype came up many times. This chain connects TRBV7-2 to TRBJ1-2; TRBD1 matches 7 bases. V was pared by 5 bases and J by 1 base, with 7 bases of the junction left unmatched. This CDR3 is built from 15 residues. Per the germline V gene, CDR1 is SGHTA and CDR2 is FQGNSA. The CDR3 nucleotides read TGTGCCAGCAGCCCTTGGGGACAGCTTAACTATGGCTACACCTTC. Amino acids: CASSPWGQLNYGYTF. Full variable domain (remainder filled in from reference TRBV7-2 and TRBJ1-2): GAGVSQSPSNKVTEKGKDVELRCDPISGHTALYWYRQSLGQGLEFLIYFQGNSAPDKSGLPSDRFSAERTGGSVSTLTIQRTQQEDSAVYLCASSPWGQLNYGYTFGSGTRLTVV.

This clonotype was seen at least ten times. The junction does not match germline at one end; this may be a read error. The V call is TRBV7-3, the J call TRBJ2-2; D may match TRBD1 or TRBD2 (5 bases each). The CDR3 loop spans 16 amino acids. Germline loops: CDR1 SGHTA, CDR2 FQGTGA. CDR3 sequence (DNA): TGTGCCAACAGCTTAGTCGGGAAGGGACGAACCGGGGAGCTGTTTTTT. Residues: CANSLVGKGRTGELFF.

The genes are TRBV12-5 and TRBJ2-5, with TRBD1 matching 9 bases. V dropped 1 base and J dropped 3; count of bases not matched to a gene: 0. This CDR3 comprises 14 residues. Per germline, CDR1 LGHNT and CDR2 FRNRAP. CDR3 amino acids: CASGLGTGEETQYF. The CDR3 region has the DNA TGTGCTAGTGGTTTGGGGACAGGGGAAGAGACCCAGTACTTC.

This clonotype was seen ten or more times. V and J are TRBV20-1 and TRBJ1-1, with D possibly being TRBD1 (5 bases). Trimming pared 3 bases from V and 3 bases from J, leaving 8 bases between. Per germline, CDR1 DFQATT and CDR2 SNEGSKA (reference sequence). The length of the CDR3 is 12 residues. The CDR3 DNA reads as TGCAGTGCTAGGGGACGTTACACTGAAGCTTTCTTT. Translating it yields CSARGRYTEAFF.

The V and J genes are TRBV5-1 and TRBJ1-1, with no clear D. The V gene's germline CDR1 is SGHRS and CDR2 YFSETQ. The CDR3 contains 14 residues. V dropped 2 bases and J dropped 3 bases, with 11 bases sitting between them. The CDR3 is CASSLEPFDTEAFF. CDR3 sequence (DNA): TGCGCCAGCAGCTTAGAGCCCTTCGACACTGAAGCTTTCTTT. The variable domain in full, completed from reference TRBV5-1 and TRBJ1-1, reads KAGVTQTPRYLIKTRGQQVTLSCSPISGHRSVSWYQQTPGQGLQFLFEYFSETQRNKGNFPGRFSGRQFSNSRSEMNVSTLELGDSALYLCASSLEPFDTEAFFGQGTRLTVV.

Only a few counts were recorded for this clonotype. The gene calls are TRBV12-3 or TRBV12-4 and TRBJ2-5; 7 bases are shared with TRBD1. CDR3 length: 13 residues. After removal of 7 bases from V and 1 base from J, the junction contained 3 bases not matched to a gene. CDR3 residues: CASTRDSQETQYF. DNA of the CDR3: TGTGCCAGCACACGGGACAGCCAAGAGACCCAGTACTTC.

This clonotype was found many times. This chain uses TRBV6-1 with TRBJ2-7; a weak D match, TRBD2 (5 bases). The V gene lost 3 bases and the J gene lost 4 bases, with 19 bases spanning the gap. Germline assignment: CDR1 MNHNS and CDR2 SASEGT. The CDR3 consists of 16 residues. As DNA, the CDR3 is TGTGCCAGCAGTGAGGTACCCAGCGGCATCCTTTACGAGCAGTACTTC. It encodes CASSEVPSGILYEQYF.

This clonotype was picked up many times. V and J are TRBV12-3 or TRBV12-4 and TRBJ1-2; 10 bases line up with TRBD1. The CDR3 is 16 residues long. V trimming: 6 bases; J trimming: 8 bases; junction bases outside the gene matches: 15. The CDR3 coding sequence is TGTGCCAGCAGGGGTCCTTCGACAGGGGGCGCGCGGGGCTACACCTTC. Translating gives CASRGPSTGGARGYTF.

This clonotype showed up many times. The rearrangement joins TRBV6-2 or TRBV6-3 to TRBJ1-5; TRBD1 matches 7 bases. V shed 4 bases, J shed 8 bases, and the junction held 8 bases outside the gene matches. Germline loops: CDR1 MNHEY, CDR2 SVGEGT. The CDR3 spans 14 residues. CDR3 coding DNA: TGTGCCAGCAGTTCCCGGGACAGAGGTAAGCCCCAGCATTTT. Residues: CASSSRDRGKPQHF.

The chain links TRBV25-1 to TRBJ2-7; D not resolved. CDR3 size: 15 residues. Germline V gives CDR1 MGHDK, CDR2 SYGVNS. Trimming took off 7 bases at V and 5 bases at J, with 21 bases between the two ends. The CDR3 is CASMKAEASFDEQYF. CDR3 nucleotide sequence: TGTGCCAGCATGAAGGCTGAGGCCAGTTTCGACGAGCAGTACTTC.

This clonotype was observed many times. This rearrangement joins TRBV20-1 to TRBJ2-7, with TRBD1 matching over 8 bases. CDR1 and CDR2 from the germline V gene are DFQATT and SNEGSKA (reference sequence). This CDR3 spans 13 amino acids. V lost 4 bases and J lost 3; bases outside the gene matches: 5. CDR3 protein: CSATGQGGYEQYF. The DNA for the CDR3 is TGCAGTGCTACAGGACAGGGTGGCTACGAGCAGTACTTC.

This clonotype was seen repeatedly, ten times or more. The CDR3 DNA is TGTGCCAGTAGTATAGACGGGAACAGGGCACTCTCCTACGAGCAGTACTTC. It encodes CASSIDGNRALSYEQYF. The chain uses TRBV19 and TRBJ2-7; D may be TRBD1 (6 bases). With 0 bases removed from V and 0 bases from J, the gap between germline ends came to 15 bases. The V gene's germline CDR1 is LNHDA and CDR2 SQIVND (reference sequence). The CDR3 length is 17 residues. The variable domain in full, completed from reference TRBV19 and TRBJ2-7, reads DGGITQSPKYLFRKEGQNVTLSCEQNLNHDAMYWYRQDPGQGLRLIYYSQIVNDFQKGDIAEGYSVSREKKESFPLTVTSAQKNPTAFYLCASSIDGNRALSYEQYFGPGTRLTVT.

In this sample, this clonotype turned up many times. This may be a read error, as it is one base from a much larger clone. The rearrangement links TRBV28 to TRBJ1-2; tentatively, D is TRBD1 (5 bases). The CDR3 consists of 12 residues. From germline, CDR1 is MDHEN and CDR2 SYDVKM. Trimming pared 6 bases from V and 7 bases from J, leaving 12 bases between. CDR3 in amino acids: CASRRGNCGYTF. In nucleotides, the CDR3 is TGTGCCAGCAGGCGGGGGAATTGTGGCTACACCTTC.

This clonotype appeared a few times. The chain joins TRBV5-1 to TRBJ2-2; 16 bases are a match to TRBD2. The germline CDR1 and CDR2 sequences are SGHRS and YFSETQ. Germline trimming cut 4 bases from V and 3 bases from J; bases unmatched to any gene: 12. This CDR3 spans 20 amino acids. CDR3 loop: CASSPPGTSGGASDTGELFF. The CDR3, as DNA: TGCGCCAGCAGCCCCCCGGGGACTAGCGGGGGGGCCAGCGACACCGGGGAGCTGTTTTTT.